These 10 T cell receptor beta chains originate from one sample sequenced in a study of T cells in Graves' hyperthyroidism and ophthalmopathy. Researchers took RNA transcripts and amplified the TCR beta CDR3 regions from them. During a first-round RT-PCR of the TCR CDR3, the HTBI primer set was used. From the multiplex PCR reads, TCRdb called clonotypes with MiXCR, one entry per CDR3 protein. In the table there are hundreds of thousands of distinct CDR3 sequences, roughly 15% of which are singletons. Source material: blood. The receptors were gathered from a young woman with Graves' hyperthyroidism.

As to this clonotype: This may be a read error, as it is one base from a much larger clone. The CDR3 ends on some other residue instead of the conserved phenylalanine or tryptophan, so this is likely a read error. The chain is built from TRBV14 and TRBJ2-7; the D gene is possibly TRBD1 (5 bases). V shed 0 bases and J shed 3 bases, with 9 bases lying between them. The germline gives CDR1 SGHDN, CDR2 FVKESK. The CDR3 consists of 14 residues. The CDR3 reads CASSQEFRGYEQYL. CDR3 DNA: TGTGCCAGCAGCCAAGAGTTTAGGGGCTACGAGCAGTACTTA.

A remark on this clonotype: One end of the junction fails to match germline, which may point to a read error. The chain links TRBV11-2 to TRBJ2-1; D perhaps matches TRBD2 (5 bases). The CDR3 spans 12 residues. Germline CDR1 and CDR2: SGHAT and FQNNGV. The CDR3 bases are TGTGCCTGCAGTATAGGAGCTAGCCCTCAGTTCTTC. As protein: CACSIGASPQFF.

In this sample, this clonotype turned up a few times. The V gene is TRBV7-9, the J gene TRBJ1-5; tentative D call: TRBD1 (5 bases). Trimming cost V 1 base and J 5 bases, with 9 bases left between them. Germline CDR1 is SEHNR and CDR2 is FQNEAQ (reference sequence). The CDR3 is 14 residues long. The DNA of the CDR3 is TGTGCCAGCAGCTTAGGCGTGGGGGATCAGCCCCAGCATTTT. As protein: CASSLGVGDQPQHF.

V and J are TRBV12-3 or TRBV12-4 and TRBJ1-5, with D possibly matching TRBD1 (5 bases). This CDR3 region has 12 residues. V lost 7 bases to trimming and J lost 6 bases, with 10 bases between them. The CDR3 DNA follows: TGTGCCAGCACCCGGGACTTTCAGCCCCAGCATTTT. Its translation: CASTRDFQPQHF.

This clonotype was observed at least ten times. The rearrangement joins TRBV11-2 to TRBJ2-3; D gene ambiguous. The CDR3 runs 15 residues. Trimming shortened V by 6 bases and J by 4 bases, and 17 bases separated the two germline ends. The germline CDR1 and CDR2 sequences are SGHAT and FQNNGV. The CDR3 sequence: CASRIPTLVADTQYF. The CDR3 DNA sequence: TGTGCCAGCAGGATACCCACTCTTGTTGCAGATACGCAGTATTTT. Filled out from reference TRBV11-2 and TRBJ2-3, the complete variable domain reads EAGVAQSPRYKIIEKRQSVAFWCNPISGHATLYWYQQILGQGPKLLIQFQNNGVVDDSQLPKDRFSAERLKGVDSTLKIQPAKLEDSAVYLCASRIPTLVADTQYFGPGTRLTVL.

The gene calls are TRBV11-1 and TRBJ1-2; 7 bases map to TRBD1. Unmatched junction bases numbered 5, after V lost 5 bases and J lost 5 bases. The length of the CDR3 is 13 residues. Germline lookup yields CDR1 SGHAT and CDR2 FQDESV (reference sequence). This CDR3 is CASSHDRAYGYTF. The CDR3 coding sequence is TGTGCCAGCAGCCACGACAGGGCTTATGGCTACACCTTC.

The gene calls are TRBV20-1 and TRBJ1-6; tentative D call: TRBD1 (5 bases). Germline V gives CDR1 DFQATT, CDR2 SNEGSKA (reference sequence). Deletions cut 0 bases from V and 7 bases from J, with 16 bases between. The CDR3 has 16 amino acids. The CDR3 is CSARDPSGTGNSPLHF. Written as DNA, the CDR3 is TGCAGTGCTAGAGATCCGTCGGGGACGGGCAATTCACCCCTCCACTTT.

This chain connects TRBV5-1 to TRBJ2-7, with unresolved D. V shed 0 bases and J shed 2 bases, with 6 bases lying between them. The CDR3 runs to 13 residues. The germline V gene has CDR1 SGHRS and CDR2 YFSETQ. The CDR3, as DNA: TGCGCCAGCAGCTTGGAGAACCCCTACGAGCAGTACTTC. Protein sequence: CASSLENPYEQYF.

J is TRBJ1-6 and V is TRBV7-2; D gene uncertain. The CDR3 runs 15 residues. V was trimmed by 1 base and J by 0 bases, leaving 4 bases between them. Germline values: CDR1 SGHTA, CDR2 FQGNSA. CDR3 protein: CASSLGGSYNSPLHF. Here the CDR3 DNA reads TGTGCCAGCAGCTTAGGGGGCTCCTATAATTCACCCCTCCACTTT.

This clonotype was counted between two and nine times. The chain uses TRBV6-1 and TRBJ2-5; unclear D gene. The CDR3 totals 15 residues. The V end lost 2 bases, the J end lost 2 bases, and 12 bases lay between the germline ends. Germline V gives CDR1 MNHNS, CDR2 SASEGT. CDR3 in DNA: TGTGCCAGCAGTGAAAGGTATATGGGGCAAGAGACCCAGTACTTC. As protein: CASSERYMGQETQYF.